This T cell receptor beta chain was captured in a study of T cells after yellow fever vaccination. One entry per CDR3 protein, called by TCRdb with MiXCR from the 5' RACE reads. This sample has about 330,000 distinct CDR3 sequences; about 8.3% occur once, and the top ten carry approximately 16%. Per germline, CDR1 SGHRS and CDR2 YFSETQ. The CDR3 is made up of 14 amino acids. The V end lost 0 bases, the J end lost 10 bases, and 11 bases lay between the germline ends. The chain uses TRBV5-1 and TRBJ1-6; the D is unclear. The sequencing used PBMCs, collected roughly 46 days after the first yellow fever vaccination. The receptor was isolated from a man aged 18 to 35 who received the YFV17D yellow fever vaccine. CDR3: CASSLGLAESPLHF. The CDR3 DNA sequence: TGCGCCAGCAGCTTGGGACTAGCCGAGTCACCCCTCCACTTT.